The rows below give T cell receptor beta chains drawn from one sample of a study of cytomegalovirus exposure and HLA in healthy donors. The table came from immunoSEQ multiplex PCR; TCRdb's copy has only in-frame clones and leaves some out. The sample consists of more than 95,000 clones, 10% of them appearing once. Source material: PBMCs. The receptor set was obtained from a middle-aged man in good health and CMV-seropositive. Each CDR3 is given with its conserved first and last residue. Each record gives: clone size, D gene, J gene, V gene, CDR3 DNA, CDR3 protein. D genes are given only for firm matches. Part of the rows lack a size; the others show once, few, many or a class for expanded clones.

abundance: NA
d_gene: TRBD1
j_gene: TRBJ1-4
v_gene: TRBV30
CDR3nt: TGTGCCTGGTCCTATGAGACAGGGACGGAAAAACTGTTTTTT
CDR3aa: CAWSYETGTEKLFF

abundance: few
d_gene: TRBD2
j_gene: TRBJ2-5
v_gene: TRBV6-5
CDR3nt: TGTGCCAGCAGTTCACTGACTAGCGGGACCCAGTACTTC
CDR3aa: CASSSLTSGTQYF

abundance: NA
d_gene: NA
j_gene: TRBJ2-5
v_gene: TRBV10-2
CDR3nt: TGCGCCACCAGCGCGAACCAAGAGACCCAGTACTTC
CDR3aa: CATSANQETQYF

abundance: few
d_gene: TRBD1
j_gene: TRBJ1-1
v_gene: TRBV5-1
CDR3nt: TGCGCCAGCAGTTCAGCCGGGACAGTGAACACTGAAGCTTTCTTT
CDR3aa: CASSSAGTVNTEAFF

abundance: few
d_gene: TRBD2
j_gene: TRBJ2-1
v_gene: TRBV6-5
CDR3nt: TGTGCCAGCAGTGCTAGCGGGAGGTTTCCCTCCGAGCAGTTCTTC
CDR3aa: CASSASGRFPSEQFF

abundance: few
d_gene: NA
j_gene: TRBJ2-7
v_gene: TRBV25-1
CDR3nt: TGTGCCAGCAGTGAATTTAGTGACAGACGAGCCTACGAGCAGTACTTC
CDR3aa: CASSEFSDRRAYEQYF

abundance: few
d_gene: NA
j_gene: TRBJ2-6
v_gene: TRBV7-8
CDR3nt: TGTGCCAGCAGCTTAGGTAGGGGAACCCTCTCTGGGGCCAACGTCCTGACTTTC
CDR3aa: CASSLGRGTLSGANVLTF

abundance: few
d_gene: TRBD1
j_gene: TRBJ1-5
v_gene: TRBV6-5
CDR3nt: TGTGCCAGCAGTAACAGGGGGGATCAGCCCCAGCATTTT
CDR3aa: CASSNRGDQPQHF

abundance: NA
d_gene: NA
j_gene: TRBJ2-7
v_gene: TRBV27
CDR3nt: TGTGCCAGCAGTTTAAGCTGGACAGAACTATCCTACGAGCAGTACTTC
CDR3aa: CASSLSWTELSYEQYF

abundance: few
d_gene: TRBD2
j_gene: TRBJ2-3
v_gene: TRBV27
CDR3nt: TGTGCCAGCACACCCCTAGCGGGAGTCGGGGATACGCAGTATTTT
CDR3aa: CASTPLAGVGDTQYF

abundance: NA
d_gene: TRBD2
j_gene: TRBJ2-2
v_gene: TRBV5-1
CDR3nt: TGCGCCAGCAGCCGGCCGGGGGGGGACACCGGGGAGCTGTTTTTT
CDR3aa: CASSRPGGDTGELFF

abundance: NA
d_gene: TRBD2
j_gene: TRBJ2-1
v_gene: TRBV9
CDR3nt: TGTGCCAGCAGCGTAGCGAGTAGCGGGAGCCACAATGAGCAGTTCTTC
CDR3aa: CASSVASSGSHNEQFF

abundance: NA
d_gene: TRBD1
j_gene: TRBJ1-2
v_gene: TRBV5-6
CDR3nt: TGTGCCACTTCGAGAGGGGACAGGGGGTACTATGGCTACACCTTC
CDR3aa: CATSRGDRGYYGYTF

abundance: NA
d_gene: TRBD2
j_gene: TRBJ2-1
v_gene: TRBV6-1
CDR3nt: TGTGCCAGCAGTGAAGTTGGTAGCGGGAGCCGCAGGGGAGCCACTGAGCAGTTCTTC
CDR3aa: CASSEVGSGSRRGATEQFF

abundance: NA
d_gene: TRBD2
j_gene: TRBJ2-7
v_gene: TRBV4-2
CDR3nt: TGTGCCAGCAGCCAAGAATCAAGCGGGAGCTACGAGCAGTACTTC
CDR3aa: CASSQESSGSYEQYF

abundance: NA
d_gene: NA
j_gene: TRBJ2-1
v_gene: TRBV29-1
CDR3nt: TGCAGCGTTGAAGATCCCTCACCAGCGCCTTCCTACAATGAGCAGTTCTTC
CDR3aa: CSVEDPSPAPSYNEQFF

abundance: NA
d_gene: NA
j_gene: TRBJ2-7
v_gene: TRBV5-6
CDR3nt: TGTGCCAGCAGCTTTAGGGTCCCCGGGAACGAGCAGTACTTC
CDR3aa: CASSFRVPGNEQYF

abundance: NA
d_gene: TRBD1
j_gene: TRBJ2-4
v_gene: TRBV4-1
CDR3nt: TGCGCCAGCAGCCGCACGCGAGGGGGCCTGGGGGCCAAAAACATTCAGTACTTC
CDR3aa: CASSRTRGGLGAKNIQYF